These 2 T cell receptor beta chains originate from one sample sequenced in a study of blood T cells in healthy people across ages. Primers used in a second PCR of about 6 to 11 cycles were a sample-barcoded 5' primer and a J-beta primer mix. Each CDR3 protein gets one entry after TCRdb re-called the 5' RACE reads with MiXCR. Here the sample spans roughly 1,500,000 distinct CDR3 sequences, about 32% being singletons. Sequencing was carried out using blood. Receptor source: a woman aged 25 to 39 in good health.

This clonotype was counted a few times. This rearrangement joins TRBV3-1 to TRBJ2-3, with unresolved D. Between the trimmed V and J ends, which lost 5 bases and 1 base, there was a span of 13 bases. CDR3 length: 15 residues. Germline V gene data show CDR1 as LGHDT and CDR2 as YNNKEL (reference sequence). The CDR3 region is CASSAGPLGTDTQYF. In DNA, the CDR3 is TGTGCCAGCAGCGCCGGACCTCTCGGCACAGATACGCAGTATTTT.

The rearrangement links TRBV9 to TRBJ1-3; D unresolved. Trimming removed 1 base from V and 9 bases from J, with 17 bases in between. The CDR3 spans 15 residues. Germline V gives CDR1 SGDLS, CDR2 YYNGEE. DNA for the CDR3: TGTGCCAGCAGCGTAAAGTGGGGAGGGCAAAGCACCATATATTTT. Translating it yields CASSVKWGGQSTIYF. The variable domain in full, with the rest retrieved from reference TRBV9 and TRBJ1-3, is DSGVTQTPKHLITATGQRVTLRCSPRSGDLSVYWYQQSLDQGLQFLIQYYNGEERAKGNILERFSAQQFPDLHSELNLSSLELGDSALYFCASSVKWGGQSTIYFGEGSWLTVV.